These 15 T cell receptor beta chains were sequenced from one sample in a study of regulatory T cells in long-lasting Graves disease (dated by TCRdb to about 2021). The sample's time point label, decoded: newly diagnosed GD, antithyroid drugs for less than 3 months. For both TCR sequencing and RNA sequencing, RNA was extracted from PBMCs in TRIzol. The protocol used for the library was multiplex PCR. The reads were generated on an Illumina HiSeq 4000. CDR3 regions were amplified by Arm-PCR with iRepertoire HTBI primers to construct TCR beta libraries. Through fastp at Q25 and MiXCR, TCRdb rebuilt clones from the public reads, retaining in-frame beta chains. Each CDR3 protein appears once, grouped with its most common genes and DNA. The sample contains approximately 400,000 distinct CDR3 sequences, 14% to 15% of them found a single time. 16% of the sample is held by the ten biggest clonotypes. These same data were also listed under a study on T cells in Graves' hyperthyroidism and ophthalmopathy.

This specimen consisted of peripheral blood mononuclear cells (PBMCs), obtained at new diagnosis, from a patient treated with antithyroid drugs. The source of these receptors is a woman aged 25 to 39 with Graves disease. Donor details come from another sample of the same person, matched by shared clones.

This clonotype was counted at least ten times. The chain's CDR3 is CASSLVVASGTSYNEQFF. The CDR3, as DNA: TGTGCCAGCAGCTTAGTGGTGGCTAGCGGGACTTCCTACAATGAGCAGTTCTTC. This rearrangement joins TRBV11-2 to TRBJ2-1; 9 nucleotides match TRBD2. Trimming cost V 1 base and J 1 base; bases outside gene matches: 8. Germline-derived CDR1 and CDR2 are SGHAT and FQNNGV. The CDR3 has 18 amino acids. The whole variable domain, remainder taken from reference TRBV11-2 and TRBJ2-1, is EAGVAQSPRYKIIEKRQSVAFWCNPISGHATLYWYQQILGQGPKLLIQFQNNGVVDDSQLPKDRFSAERLKGVDSTLKIQPAKLEDSAVYLCASSLVVASGTSYNEQFFGPGTRLTVL.

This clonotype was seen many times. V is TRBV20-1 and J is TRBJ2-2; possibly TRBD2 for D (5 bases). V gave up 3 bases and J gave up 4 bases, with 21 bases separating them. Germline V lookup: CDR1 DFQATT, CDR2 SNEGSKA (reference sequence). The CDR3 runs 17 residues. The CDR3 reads CSASSPTRPPSTGELFF. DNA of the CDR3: TGCAGTGCTAGCAGCCCAACTAGACCCCCGAGCACCGGGGAGCTGTTTTTT.

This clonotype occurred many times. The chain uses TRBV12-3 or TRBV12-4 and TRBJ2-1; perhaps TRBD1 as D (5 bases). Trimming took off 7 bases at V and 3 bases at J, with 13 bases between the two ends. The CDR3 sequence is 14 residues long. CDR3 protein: CASTARGYYNEQFF. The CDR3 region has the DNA TGTGCCAGCACGGCAAGGGGATACTACAATGAGCAGTTCTTC.

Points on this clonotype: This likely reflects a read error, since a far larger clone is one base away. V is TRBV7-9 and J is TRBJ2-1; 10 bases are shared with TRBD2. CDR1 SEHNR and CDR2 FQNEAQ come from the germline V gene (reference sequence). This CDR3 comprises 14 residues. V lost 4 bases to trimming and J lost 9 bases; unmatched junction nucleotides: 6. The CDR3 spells CASSSSGGGTEQFF. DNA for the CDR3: TGTGCCAGCAGCTCCAGCGGGGGGGGGACTGAGCAGTTCTTC.

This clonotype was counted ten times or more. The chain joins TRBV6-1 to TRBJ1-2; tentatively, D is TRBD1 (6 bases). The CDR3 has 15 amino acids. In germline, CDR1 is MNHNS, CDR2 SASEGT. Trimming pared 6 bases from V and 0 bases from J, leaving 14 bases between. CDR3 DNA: TGTGCCAGCAGGAACAGGGCCCGGACTAACTATGGCTACACCTTC. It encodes CASRNRARTNYGYTF.

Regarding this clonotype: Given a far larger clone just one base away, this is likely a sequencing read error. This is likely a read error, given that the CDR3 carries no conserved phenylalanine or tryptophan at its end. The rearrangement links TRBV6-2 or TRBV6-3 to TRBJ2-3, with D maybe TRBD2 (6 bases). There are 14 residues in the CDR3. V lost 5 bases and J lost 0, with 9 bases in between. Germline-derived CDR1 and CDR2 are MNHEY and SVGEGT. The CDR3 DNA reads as TGTGCCAGCAGTCCCGGGACTAGCACAGATACGCAGTATCTT. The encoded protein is CASSPGTSTDTQYL.

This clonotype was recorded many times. Here the CDR3 reads CASSLVLSDGAKNIQYF. Here the CDR3 DNA reads TGCGCCAGCAGCTTGGTTCTGTCAGACGGAGCCAAAAACATTCAGTACTTC. This rearrangement joins TRBV5-1 to TRBJ2-4; no clear D gene. The V gene's germline CDR1 is SGHRS and CDR2 YFSETQ. CDR3 length: 17 residues. Between the trimmed V and J ends, which lost 0 bases and 0 bases, there was a span of 13 bases. Together with reference TRBV5-1 and TRBJ2-4, the CDR3 gives the full variable domain: KAGVTQTPRYLIKTRGQQVTLSCSPISGHRSVSWYQQTPGQGLQFLFEYFSETQRNKGNFPGRFSGRQFSNSRSEMNVSTLELGDSALYLCASSLVLSDGAKNIQYFGAGTRLSVL.

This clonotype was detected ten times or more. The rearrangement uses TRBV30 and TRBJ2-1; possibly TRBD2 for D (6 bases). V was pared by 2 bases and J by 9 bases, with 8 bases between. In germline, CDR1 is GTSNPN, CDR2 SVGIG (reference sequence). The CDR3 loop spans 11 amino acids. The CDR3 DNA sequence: TGTGCCTGGAGTATCGGGGGTGAGCAGTTCTTC. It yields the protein CAWSIGGEQFF.

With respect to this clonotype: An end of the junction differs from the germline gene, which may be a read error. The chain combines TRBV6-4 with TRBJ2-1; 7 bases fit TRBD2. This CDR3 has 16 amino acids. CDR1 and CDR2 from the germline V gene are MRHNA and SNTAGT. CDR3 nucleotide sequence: TGTCCCAGCACTATCGGTCCGGGGGGATCCTACAATGAGCAGTTCTTC. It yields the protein CPSTIGPGGSYNEQFF.

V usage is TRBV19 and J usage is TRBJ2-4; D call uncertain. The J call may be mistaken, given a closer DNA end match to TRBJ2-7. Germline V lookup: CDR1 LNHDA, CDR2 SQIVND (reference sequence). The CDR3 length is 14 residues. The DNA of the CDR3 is TGTGCCAGTAGTATGACCTCAATGGATTACGAGCAGTACTTC. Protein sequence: CASSMTSMDYEQYF.

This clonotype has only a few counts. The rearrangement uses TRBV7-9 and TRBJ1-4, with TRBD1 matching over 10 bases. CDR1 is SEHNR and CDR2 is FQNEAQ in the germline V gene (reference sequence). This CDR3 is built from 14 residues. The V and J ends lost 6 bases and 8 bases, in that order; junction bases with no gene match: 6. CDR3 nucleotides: TGTGCCAGCAGTCGCGGGACAGGGGACGAAAAACTGTTTTTT. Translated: CASSRGTGDEKLFF.

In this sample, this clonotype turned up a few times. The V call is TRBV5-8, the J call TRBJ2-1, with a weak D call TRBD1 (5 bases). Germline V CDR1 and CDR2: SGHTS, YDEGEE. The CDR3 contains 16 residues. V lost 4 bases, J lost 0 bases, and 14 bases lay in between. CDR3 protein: CASSPMTETSYNEQFF. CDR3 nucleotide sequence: TGTGCCAGCAGCCCGATGACAGAGACCTCCTACAATGAGCAGTTCTTC.

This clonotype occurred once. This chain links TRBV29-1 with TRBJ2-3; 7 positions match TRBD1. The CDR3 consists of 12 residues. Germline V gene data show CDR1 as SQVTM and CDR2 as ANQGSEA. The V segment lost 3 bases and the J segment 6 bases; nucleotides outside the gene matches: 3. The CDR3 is CSVDTGVDTQYF. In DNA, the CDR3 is TGCAGCGTTGATACAGGGGTGGATACGCAGTATTTT.

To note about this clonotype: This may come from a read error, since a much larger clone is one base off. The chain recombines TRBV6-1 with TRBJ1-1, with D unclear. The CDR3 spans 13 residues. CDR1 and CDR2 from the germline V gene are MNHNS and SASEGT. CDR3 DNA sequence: TGTGCCAGCAGTCGTTCTTCGAACGCTGAAGCTTTCTTT. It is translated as CASSRSSNAEAFF.

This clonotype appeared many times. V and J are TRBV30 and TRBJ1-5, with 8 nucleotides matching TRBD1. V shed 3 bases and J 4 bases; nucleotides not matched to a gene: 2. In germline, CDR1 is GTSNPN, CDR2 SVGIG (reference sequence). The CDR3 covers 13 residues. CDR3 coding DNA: TGTGCCTGGAGGGGACAGGAGAATCAGCCCCAGCATTTT. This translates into CAWRGQENQPQHF. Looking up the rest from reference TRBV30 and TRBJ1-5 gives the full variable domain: SQTIHQWPATLVQPVGSPLSLECTVEGTSNPNLYWYRQAAGRGLQLLFYSVGIGQISSEVPQNLSASRPQDRQFILSSKKLLLSDSGFYLCAWRGQENQPQHFGDGTRLSIL.